These 6 T cell receptor beta chains were sequenced from one sample in a study of tumor-infiltrating lymphocytes in primary liver carcinoma. The approximately 17-34 mg bulk tissue piece was not sorted before simultaneous RNA and DNA extraction. From roughly 0.5 ug total RNA, TCR beta cDNA was generated with a primer in the constant region. Modified slightly, ARM-PCR produced TCR beta libraries over three nested multiplex PCR rounds. Use of TRBV1-TRBV30 forward primers with a C-beta reverse primer characterized the first two PCR rounds, which lasted about 10 cycles each. Via MiXCR, TCRdb re-called the multiplex PCR reads, giving one row per CDR3 protein. The table records under 150,000 distinct CDR3 sequences, around 70% of them present only once. Sequencing was carried out using tumor-adjacent normal liver tissue. These receptors were taken from a woman aged 55-69 years with primary liver carcinoma and hepatitis B virus infection.

In regard to this clonotype: Possible read error: a much larger clone is one base away. This sequence joins TRBV28 and TRBJ2-1; the match to TRBD1 covers 7 bases. Looked up from germline, CDR1 is MDHEN and CDR2 is SYDVKM. This CDR3 is built from 14 residues. Trimming at V came to 6 bases and at J to 5 bases, leaving 7 bases not matched to a gene. The CDR3, as DNA: TGTGCCAGCAGGTGGACAGGCCTCCACAATGAGCAGTTCTTC. This codes for CASRWTGLHNEQFF.

This clonotype showed up just once. V gene TRBV7-3 combines with J gene TRBJ2-1, with 7 bases aligning to TRBD2. The V and J ends lost 5 bases and 9 bases, in that order; junction bases with no gene match: 16. CDR1 and CDR2 from the germline V gene are SGHTA and FQGTGA. The length of the CDR3 is 16 residues. CDR3 sequence reads: CASSPHSETSLVEQFF. CDR3 DNA: TGTGCCAGCAGCCCCCACTCCGAGACTAGCCTGGTTGAGCAGTTCTTC. Using reference TRBV7-3 and TRBJ2-1 for the parts outside the CDR3, the full variable domain is GAGVSQTPSNKVTEKGKYVELRCDPISGHTALYWYRQSLGQGPEFLIYFQGTGAADDSGLPNDRFFAVRPEGSVSTLKIQRTERGDSAVYLCASSPHSETSLVEQFFGPGTRLTVL.

This clonotype was detected many times. This chain's CDR3 is CASSRDLSSYEQYF. The CDR3 bases are TGTGCCAGCAGCCGGGACTTGAGCTCCTACGAGCAGTACTTC. This chain joins TRBV5-5 and TRBJ2-7; D might be TRBD2 (6 bases). Trimming stripped 4 bases from V and 0 bases from J, with 11 bases between. The CDR3 sequence is 14 residues long. Germline V CDR1 and CDR2: SGHKS, YYEKEE (reference sequence).

This clonotype was counted many times. The rearrangement joins TRBV12-3 or TRBV12-4 to TRBJ1-1; the D gene is possibly TRBD1 (5 bases). The CDR3 consists of 15 residues. Trimming pared 7 bases from V and 1 base from J, leaving 16 bases between. The CDR3 DNA is TGTGCCAGCACCCTAGGGACGAAACAGAACACTGAAGCTTTCTTT. Amino acids: CASTLGTKQNTEAFF.

As concerns this clonotype: Compared with germline, one end of the junction differs, possibly owing to a read error. The chain combines TRBV12-3 or TRBV12-4 with TRBJ2-7; tentative D call: TRBD1 (6 bases). There are 14 residues in the CDR3. In DNA, the CDR3 is TGTGCCAGCAGCCACGGGGACATCACCTACGATCAGTACTTC. Amino acid sequence: CASSHGDITYDQYF.

The V call is TRBV11-3, the J call TRBJ2-6, with D perhaps given as TRBD1 or TRBD2 (5 bases each). The germline V gene encodes CDR1 SGHNT and CDR2 YENEEA. This CDR3 has 16 residues. The V end was cut by 4 bases, the J end by 13 bases, with 23 bases between. The CDR3 region is CASSSEGAGGAYVLTF. CDR3 DNA sequence: TGTGCCAGCAGCTCTGAAGGGGCGGGTGGGGCCTATGTCCTGACTTTC.